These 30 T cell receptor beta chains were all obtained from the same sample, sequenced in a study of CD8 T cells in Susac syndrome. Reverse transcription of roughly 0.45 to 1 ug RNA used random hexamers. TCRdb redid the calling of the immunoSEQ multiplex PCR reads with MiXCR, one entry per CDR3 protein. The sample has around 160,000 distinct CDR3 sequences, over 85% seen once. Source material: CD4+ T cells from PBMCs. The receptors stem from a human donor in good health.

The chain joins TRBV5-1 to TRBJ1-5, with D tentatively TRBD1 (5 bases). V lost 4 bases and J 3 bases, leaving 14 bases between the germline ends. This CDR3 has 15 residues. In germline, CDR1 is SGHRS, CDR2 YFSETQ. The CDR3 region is CASSQGGGINQPQHF. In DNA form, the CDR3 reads TGCGCCAGCAGCCAGGGCGGAGGGATCAATCAGCCCCAGCATTTT.

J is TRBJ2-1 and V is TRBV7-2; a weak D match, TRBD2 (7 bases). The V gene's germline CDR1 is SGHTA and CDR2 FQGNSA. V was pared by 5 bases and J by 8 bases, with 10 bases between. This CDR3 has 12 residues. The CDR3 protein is CASSRGAYEQFF. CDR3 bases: TGTGCCAGCAGCCGGGGGGCCTATGAGCAGTTCTTC.

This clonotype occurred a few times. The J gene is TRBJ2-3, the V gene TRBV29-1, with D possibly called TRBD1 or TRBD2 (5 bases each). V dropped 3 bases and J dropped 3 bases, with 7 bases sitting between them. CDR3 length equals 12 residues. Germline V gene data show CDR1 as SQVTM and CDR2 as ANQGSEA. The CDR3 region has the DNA TGCAGCGTTGATGGGGGTACAGATACGCAGTATTTT. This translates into CSVDGGTDTQYF.

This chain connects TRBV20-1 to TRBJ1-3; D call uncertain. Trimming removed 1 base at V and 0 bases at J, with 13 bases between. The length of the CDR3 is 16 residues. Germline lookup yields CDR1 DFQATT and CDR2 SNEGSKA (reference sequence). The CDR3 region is CSARVPPGSSGNTIYF. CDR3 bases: TGCAGTGCTAGAGTCCCTCCAGGTAGCTCTGGAAACACCATATATTTT.

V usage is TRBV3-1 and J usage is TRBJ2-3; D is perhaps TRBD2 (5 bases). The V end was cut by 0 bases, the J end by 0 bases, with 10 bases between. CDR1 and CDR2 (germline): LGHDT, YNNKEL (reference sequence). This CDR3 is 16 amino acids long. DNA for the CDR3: TGTGCCAGCAGCCAAGATCGAGGGTTTAGCACAGATACGCAGTATTTT. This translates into CASSQDRGFSTDTQYF.

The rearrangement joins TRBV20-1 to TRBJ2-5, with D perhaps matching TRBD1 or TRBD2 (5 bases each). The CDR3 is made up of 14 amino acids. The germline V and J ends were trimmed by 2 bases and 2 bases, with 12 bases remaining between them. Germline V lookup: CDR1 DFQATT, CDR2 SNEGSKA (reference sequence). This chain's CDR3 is CSARRSGAQETQYF. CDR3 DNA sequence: TGCAGTGCTAGAAGGTCCGGGGCTCAAGAGACCCAGTACTTC.

CDR3 region: CASSPTGGGAPDTQYF. Written as DNA, the CDR3 is TGTGCCAGCAGCCCGACCGGCGGGGGGGCCCCAGATACGCAGTATTTT. The chain recombines TRBV7-6 with TRBJ2-3, with 9 bases matching TRBD2. With V trimmed by 5 bases and J by 4 bases, 10 bases remained unmatched. Per germline, CDR1 SGHVS and CDR2 FNYEAQ. The CDR3 is 16 residues long.

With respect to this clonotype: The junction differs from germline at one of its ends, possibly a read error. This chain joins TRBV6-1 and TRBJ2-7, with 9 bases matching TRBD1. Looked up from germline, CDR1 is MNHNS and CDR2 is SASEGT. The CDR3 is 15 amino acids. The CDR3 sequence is CASRDTGQGSNEQYF. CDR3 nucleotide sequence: TGTGCCAGCAGGGATACGGGACAGGGCTCCAACGAGCAGTACTTC.

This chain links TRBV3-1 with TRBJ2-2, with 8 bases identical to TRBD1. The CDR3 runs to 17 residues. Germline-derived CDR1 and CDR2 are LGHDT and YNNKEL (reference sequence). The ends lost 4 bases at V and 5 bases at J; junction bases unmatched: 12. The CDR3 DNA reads TGTGCCAGCAGCCGCGGCGGGCAACGGACAGGGACCGGGGAGCTGTTTTTT. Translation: CASSRGGQRTGTGELFF. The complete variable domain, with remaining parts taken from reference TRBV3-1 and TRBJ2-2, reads DTAVSQTPKYLVTQMGNDKSIKCEQNLGHDTMYWYKQDSKKFLKIMFSYNNKELIINETVPNRFSPKSPDKAHLNLHINSLELGDSAVYFCASSRGGQRTGTGELFFGEGSRLTVL.

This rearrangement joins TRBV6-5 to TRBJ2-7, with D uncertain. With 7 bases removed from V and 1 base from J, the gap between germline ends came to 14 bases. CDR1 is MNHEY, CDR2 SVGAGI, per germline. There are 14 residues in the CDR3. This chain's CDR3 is CASKTQPLSYEQYF. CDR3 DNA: TGTGCCAGCAAGACACAGCCACTTTCCTACGAGCAGTACTTC.

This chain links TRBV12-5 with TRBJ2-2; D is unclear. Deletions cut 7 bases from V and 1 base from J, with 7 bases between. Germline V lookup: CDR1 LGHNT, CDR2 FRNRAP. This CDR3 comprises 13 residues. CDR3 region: CASVNMNTGELFF. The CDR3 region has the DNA TGTGCTAGTGTAAACATGAACACCGGGGAGCTGTTTTTT.

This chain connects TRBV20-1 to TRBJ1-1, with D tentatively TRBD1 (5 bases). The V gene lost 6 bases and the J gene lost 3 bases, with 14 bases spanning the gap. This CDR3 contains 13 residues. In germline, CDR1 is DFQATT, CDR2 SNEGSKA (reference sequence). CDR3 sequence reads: CSARRGVDTEAFF. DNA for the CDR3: TGCAGTGCCCGACGAGGGGTGGACACTGAAGCTTTCTTT.

This CDR3 reads CASRLTRHTDTQYF. In nucleotides, the CDR3 is TGTGCCAGCAGGTTGACAAGGCACACAGATACGCAGTATTTT. The J gene is TRBJ2-3, the V gene TRBV7-2; no clear D gene. Between the trimmed V and J ends, which lost 6 bases and 2 bases, there was a span of 12 bases. This CDR3 is built from 14 residues. Germline V lookup: CDR1 SGHTA, CDR2 FQGNSA.

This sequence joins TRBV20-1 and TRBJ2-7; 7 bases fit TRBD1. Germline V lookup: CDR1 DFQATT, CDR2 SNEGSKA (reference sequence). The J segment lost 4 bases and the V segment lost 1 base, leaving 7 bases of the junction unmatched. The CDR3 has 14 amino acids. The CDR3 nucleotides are TGCAGTGCTAGAGGCGCGACAGGGCGATACGAGCAGTACTTC. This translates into CSARGATGRYEQYF.

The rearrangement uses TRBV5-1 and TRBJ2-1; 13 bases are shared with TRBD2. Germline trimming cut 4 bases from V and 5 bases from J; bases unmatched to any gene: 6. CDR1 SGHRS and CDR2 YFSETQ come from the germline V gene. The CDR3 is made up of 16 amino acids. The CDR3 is CASSGPGLAGHNEQFF. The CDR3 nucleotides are TGCGCCAGCAGCGGCCCGGGACTAGCGGGACACAATGAGCAGTTCTTC.

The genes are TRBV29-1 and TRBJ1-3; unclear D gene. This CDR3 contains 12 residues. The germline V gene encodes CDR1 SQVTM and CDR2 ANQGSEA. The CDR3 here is CSGGTSGNTIYF. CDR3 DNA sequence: TGCAGTGGCGGAACCTCTGGAAACACCATATATTTT. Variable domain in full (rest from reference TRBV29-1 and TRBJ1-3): SAVISQKPSRDICQRGTSLTIQCQVDSQVTMMFWYRQQPGQSLTLIATANQGSEATYESGFVIDKFPISRPNLTFSTLTVSNMSPEDSSIYLCSGGTSGNTIYFGEGSWLTVV.

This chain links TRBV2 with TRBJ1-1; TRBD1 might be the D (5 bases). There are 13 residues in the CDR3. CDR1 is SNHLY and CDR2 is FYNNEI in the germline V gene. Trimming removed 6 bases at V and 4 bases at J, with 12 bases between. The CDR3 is CASSRGELTEAFF. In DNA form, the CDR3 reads TGTGCCAGCAGCCGGGGCGAGCTCACTGAAGCTTTCTTT.

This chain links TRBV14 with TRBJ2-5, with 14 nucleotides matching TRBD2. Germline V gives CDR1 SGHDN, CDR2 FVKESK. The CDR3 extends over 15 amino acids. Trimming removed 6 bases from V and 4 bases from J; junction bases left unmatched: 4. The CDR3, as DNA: TGTGCCAGCAGACGGACTAGCGGGGGGCGAGAGACCCAGTACTTC. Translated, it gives CASRRTSGGRETQYF.

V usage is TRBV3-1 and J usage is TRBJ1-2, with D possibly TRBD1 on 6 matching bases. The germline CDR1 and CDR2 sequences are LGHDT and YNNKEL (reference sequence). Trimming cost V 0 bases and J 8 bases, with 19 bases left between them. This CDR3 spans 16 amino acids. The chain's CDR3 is CASSQEGQGQGRGYTF. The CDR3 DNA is TGTGCCAGCAGCCAAGAAGGGCAGGGGCAAGGCAGGGGCTACACCTTC. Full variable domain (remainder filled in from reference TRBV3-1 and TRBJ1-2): DTAVSQTPKYLVTQMGNDKSIKCEQNLGHDTMYWYKQDSKKFLKIMFSYNNKELIINETVPNRFSPKSPDKAHLNLHINSLELGDSAVYFCASSQEGQGQGRGYTFGSGTRLTVV.

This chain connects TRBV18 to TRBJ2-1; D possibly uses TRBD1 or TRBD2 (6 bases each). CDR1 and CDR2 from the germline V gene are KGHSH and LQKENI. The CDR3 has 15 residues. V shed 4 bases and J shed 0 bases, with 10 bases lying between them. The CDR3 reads CASSQSGASYNEQFF. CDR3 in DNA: TGTGCCAGCTCACAATCGGGGGCCTCCTACAATGAGCAGTTCTTC.

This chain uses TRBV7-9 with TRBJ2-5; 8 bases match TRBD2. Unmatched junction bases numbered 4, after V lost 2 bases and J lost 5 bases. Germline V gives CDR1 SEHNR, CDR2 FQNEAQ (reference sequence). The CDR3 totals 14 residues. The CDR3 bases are TGTGCCAGCAGCTTATTAGCGGGGCAGGAGACCCAGTACTTC. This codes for CASSLLAGQETQYF.

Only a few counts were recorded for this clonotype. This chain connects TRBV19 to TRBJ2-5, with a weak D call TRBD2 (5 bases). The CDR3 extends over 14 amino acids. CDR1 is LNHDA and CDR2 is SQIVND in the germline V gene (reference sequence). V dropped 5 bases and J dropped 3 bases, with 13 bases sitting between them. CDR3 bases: TGTGCCAGTAGTCCCTGGACTGCCGAAGAGACCCAGTACTTC. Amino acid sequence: CASSPWTAEETQYF.

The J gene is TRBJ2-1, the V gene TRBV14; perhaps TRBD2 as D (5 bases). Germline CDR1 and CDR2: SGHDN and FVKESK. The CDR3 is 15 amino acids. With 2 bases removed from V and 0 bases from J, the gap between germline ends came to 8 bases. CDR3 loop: CASSQLGSSYNEQFF. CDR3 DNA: TGTGCCAGCAGCCAACTAGGGAGCTCCTACAATGAGCAGTTCTTC.

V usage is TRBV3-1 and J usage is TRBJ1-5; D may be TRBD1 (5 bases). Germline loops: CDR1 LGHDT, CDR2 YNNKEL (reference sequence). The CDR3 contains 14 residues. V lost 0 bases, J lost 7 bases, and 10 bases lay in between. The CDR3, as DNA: TGTGCCAGCAGCCAAGATGAATGGGGCCAGCCCCAGCATTTT. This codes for CASSQDEWGQPQHF.

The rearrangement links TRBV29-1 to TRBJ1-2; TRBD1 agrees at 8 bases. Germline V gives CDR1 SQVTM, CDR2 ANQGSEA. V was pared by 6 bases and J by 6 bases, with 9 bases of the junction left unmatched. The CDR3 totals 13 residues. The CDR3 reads CSVGTGGRDGYTF. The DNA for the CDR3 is TGCAGCGTAGGGACAGGCGGAAGGGATGGCTACACCTTC.

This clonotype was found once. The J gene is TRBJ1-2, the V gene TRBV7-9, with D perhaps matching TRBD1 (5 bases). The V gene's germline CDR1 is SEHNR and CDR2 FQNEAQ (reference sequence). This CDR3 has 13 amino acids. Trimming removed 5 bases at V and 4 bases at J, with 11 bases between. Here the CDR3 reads CASSLGTLYGYTF. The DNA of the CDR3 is TGTGCCAGCAGCCTCGGGACTCTCTATGGCTACACCTTC.

CDR3 in DNA: TGTGCCAGCAGTTACTCGAGAGGGGCCCGGGCCCCTGAAGCTTTCTTT. Translating gives CASSYSRGARAPEAFF. The chain uses TRBV6-5 and TRBJ1-1; TRBD1 is a possible D gene (5 bases). Germline V gene sequence: CDR1 MNHEY, CDR2 SVGAGI. The CDR3 is made up of 16 amino acids. V gave up 0 bases and J gave up 6 bases, with 17 bases separating them.

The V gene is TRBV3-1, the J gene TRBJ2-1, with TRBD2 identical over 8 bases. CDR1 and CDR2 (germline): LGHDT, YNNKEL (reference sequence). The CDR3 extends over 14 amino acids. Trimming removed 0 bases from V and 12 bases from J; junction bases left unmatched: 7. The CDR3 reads CASSQEGLAGSQFF. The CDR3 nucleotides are TGTGCCAGCAGCCAAGAAGGGTTAGCGGGGTCGCAGTTCTTC.

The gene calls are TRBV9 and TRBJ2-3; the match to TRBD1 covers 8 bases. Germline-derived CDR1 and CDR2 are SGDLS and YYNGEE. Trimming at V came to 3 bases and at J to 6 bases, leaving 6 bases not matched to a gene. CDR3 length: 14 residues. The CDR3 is CASSEAGGMDTQYF. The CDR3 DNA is TGTGCCAGCAGCGAGGCAGGGGGCATGGATACGCAGTATTTT.

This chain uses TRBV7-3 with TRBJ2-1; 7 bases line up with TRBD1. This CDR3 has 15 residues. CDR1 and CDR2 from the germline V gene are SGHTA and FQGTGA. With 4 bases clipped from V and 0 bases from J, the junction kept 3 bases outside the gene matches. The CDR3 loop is CASSYRDSSYNEQFF. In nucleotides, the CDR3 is TGTGCCAGCAGCTACAGGGACAGCTCCTACAATGAGCAGTTCTTC.